This TCR beta chain was sequenced for a study of blood T cell repertoires in COVID-19. About the research overall: The United States, Italy and Spain supplied acute and convalescent COVID-19 samples. From T cells, B-cell-depleted T cells, or PBMCs came the material, which was cDNA or gDNA.

Source study methods: By means of reference gene primer amplification, nucleated cell counts were estimated. TCRdb's copy holds only in-frame clones and misses some; the assay was immunoSEQ multiplex PCR. The V and J calls and clone size were taken over from that table, and D and trimming were inferred from the DNA. The sample records almost 200,000 clones, about 85% being singletons. Followed longitudinally, the Seattle patients had been enrolled during active infection. This CDR3 comprises 15 residues. Trimming shortened V by 0 bases and J by 5 bases, and 13 bases separated the two germline ends. The V gene's germline CDR1 is MGHRA and CDR2 YSYEKL.

The chain has TRBV4-1 and TRBJ1-2; D is uncertain. This clonotype was sampled from a woman between 35 and 50 years old with COVID-19, enrolled during active disease. The specimen was peripheral blood. CDR3 sequence reads: CASSQDPEGRYGYTF. In DNA, the CDR3 is TGCGCCAGCAGCCAAGATCCCGAAGGGAGATATGGCTACACCTTC.